What follows describes a single T cell receptor (beta chain). Its cognate antigen is unknown. These data are taken from a study of T cell responses to AZD1222 COVID-19 vaccine. CDR1 MNHNS and CDR2 SASEGT come from the germline V gene. This CDR3 is 15 amino acids long. The germline V and J ends were trimmed by 2 bases and 4 bases, with 14 bases remaining between them. Study-level points and caveats: Among vaccine-associated CD4 TCRs, coverage spanned spike, with dominance at 160-218 and 743-854. Receipt of two AZD1222 doses was followed by a rise in Spike-specific TCR breadth and depth. Seropositivity was recorded at baseline in only six AZD1222 recipients.

Method: immunoSEQ multiplex PCR; TCRdb's copy keeps in-frame clones and lacks some. The sample consists of about 88,000 clones, 85% to 90% of them appearing once. The input for sequencing was peripheral blood, taken on day 0 of AZD1222 vaccination. This clonotype was sampled from an adult in good health. The chain links TRBV6-1 to TRBJ1-2; D might be TRBD1 (6 bases). Here the CDR3 reads CASSETPWTAYGYTF. CDR3 bases: TGTGCCAGCAGTGAAACCCCCTGGACAGCCTATGGCTACACCTTC.